Below, 4 T cell receptor beta chains from the same sample are listed, as sequenced in a study of OX40 agonist ivuxolimab in advanced cancers. TCRdb's table, derived via immunoSEQ multiplex PCR, lists solely in-frame clones and lacks some. The sample lists some 63,000 clones; 90% to 95% were seen once. Specimen: CD4+ or CD8+ T cells sorted from blood, collected in a trial of the OX40 agonist ivuxolimab. All receptors derive from an adult with an advanced solid tumor such as melanoma, head and neck, liver or kidney cancer.

This chain uses TRBV2 with TRBJ2-1, with 11 bases fitting TRBD2. Germline assignment: CDR1 SNHLY and CDR2 FYNNEI. The CDR3 length is 17 residues. The V gene end was trimmed by 6 bases and the J gene end by 1 base; junction bases not matched to a gene: 8. DNA for the CDR3: TGTGCCAGCAGAAAAGCCGGGACTAGCGGTTCCTACAATGAGCAGTTCTTC. Encoded protein: CASRKAGTSGSYNEQFF.

V gene TRBV28 combines with J gene TRBJ1-4; 8 bases agree with TRBD1. J was trimmed by 8 bases and V by 4 bases; bases with no gene match: 3. Looked up from germline, CDR1 is MDHEN and CDR2 is SYDVKM. The CDR3 is 13 amino acids. The CDR3 nucleotides read TGTGCCAGCAGTTCAGGGGGCTGGGAAAAACTGTTTTTT. Translated, it gives CASSSGGWEKLFF.

The rearrangement joins TRBV4-1 to TRBJ2-5; D gene unclear. V was clipped by 4 bases and J by 5 bases, with 14 bases between them. The CDR3 is made up of 14 amino acids. Germline loops: CDR1 MGHRA, CDR2 YSYEKL. CDR3 sequence: CASSPVEAAETQYF. DNA for the CDR3: TGCGCCAGCAGCCCGGTTGAGGCGGCGGAGACCCAGTACTTC.

The V call is TRBV7-2, the J call TRBJ1-2; D might be TRBD1 (6 bases). Trimming stripped 3 bases from V and 8 bases from J, with 22 bases between. CDR3 size: 16 residues. Germline loops: CDR1 SGHTA, CDR2 FQGNSA. CDR3 nucleotides: TGTGCCAGCAGCTTCGGGTTAATTTCAGGGGCGAAGGGCTACACCTTC. It yields the protein CASSFGLISGAKGYTF.